The 25 T cell receptor beta chains below all came from one sample that was sequenced in a study of blood T cells in healthy people across ages. The use of a sample-barcoded 5' primer and a J-beta primer mix characterized a second PCR of roughly 6 to 11 cycles. TCRdb processed the 5' RACE reads anew with MiXCR; each CDR3 protein has one entry. The sample holds just over 1 million distinct CDR3 sequences; 40% to 50% are singletons and the top ten take 15% to 20%. Sequencing was done on a sample of blood. These receptors originate from a woman aged 55-70 years in good health.

This clonotype was detected only a few times. The V call is TRBV10-3, the J call TRBJ1-2; D not resolved. Germline V lookup: CDR1 ENHRY, CDR2 SYGVKD. The ends were cut back, 0 bases at V and 6 bases at J, with 14 bases in the middle. This CDR3 is 15 amino acids long. CDR3 bases: TGTGCCATCAGTGAGTCGGGCAGGTTAAACGATGGCTACACCTTC. Protein sequence: CAISESGRLNDGYTF.

This chain links TRBV10-1 with TRBJ2-7, with 14 bases aligning to TRBD2. CDR1 and CDR2 (germline): WNHNN, SYGVQD (reference sequence). This CDR3 region has 14 residues. The trim removed 10 bases at V and 2 bases at J, leaving 4 bases unmatched. DNA of the CDR3: TGCGCCACTTCGACTAGCGGGAGGGCCTACGAGCAGTACTTC. Protein product: CATSTSGRAYEQYF.

The sample holds a few counts of this clonotype. The genes are TRBV29-1 and TRBJ2-3; D is perhaps TRBD1 (6 bases). Germline CDR1 SQVTM, CDR2 ANQGSEA. V lost 7 bases and J 4 bases, leaving 12 bases between the germline ends. The CDR3 covers 12 residues. The CDR3 DNA reads TGCAGCGAGTTACAGGGTGCAGATACGCAGTATTTT. It specifies CSELQGADTQYF.

For this clonotype: The junction differs from germline at one of its ends, possibly a read error. The chain joins TRBV29-1 to TRBJ2-7, with D possibly called TRBD1 or TRBD2 (5 bases each). This CDR3 is built from 14 residues. Per the germline V gene, CDR1 is SQVTM and CDR2 is ANQGSEA. CDR3 nucleotides: TGCAACGTTGAAGGACAAACTAGCTCCTACGAGCAGTACTTC. It translates to CNVEGQTSSYEQYF.

V is TRBV7-9 and J is TRBJ1-1; D possibly corresponds to TRBD1 (6 bases). Trimming took 5 bases from V and 7 from J, leaving 17 bases between them. Germline assignment: CDR1 SEHNR and CDR2 FQNEAQ (reference sequence). CDR3 size: 14 residues. The CDR3 region has the DNA TGTGCCAGCAGCCTCCAGGGGACCCGCGGTGAAGCTTTCTTT. This codes for CASSLQGTRGEAFF. The full variable domain, with the rest looked up from reference TRBV7-9 and TRBJ1-1, is DTGVSQNPRHKITKRGQNVTFRCDPISEHNRLYWYRQTLGQGPEFLTYFQNEAQLEKSRLLSDRFSAERPKGSFSTLEIQRTEQGDSAMYLCASSLQGTRGEAFFGQGTRLTVV.

There are a few counts of this clonotype. The gene calls are TRBV27 and TRBJ2-1, with D perhaps matching TRBD1 or TRBD2 (5 bases each). Germline CDR1 and CDR2: MNHEY and SMNVEV (reference sequence). The V end lost 6 bases, the J end lost 2 bases, and 11 bases lay between the germline ends. This CDR3 contains 14 residues. Written as DNA, the CDR3 is TGTGCCAGCAGGGATCCGGGACCCTACAATGAGCAGTTCTTC. It yields the protein CASRDPGPYNEQFF.

Here the CDR3 reads CASSQDGAGTPYEQYF. The CDR3 DNA is TGCGCCAGCAGCCAAGATGGAGCCGGGACCCCCTACGAGCAGTACTTC. This sequence joins TRBV4-1 and TRBJ2-7; the D gene could be TRBD1 or TRBD2 (5 bases each). CDR1 MGHRA and CDR2 YSYEKL come from the germline V gene. This CDR3 spans 16 amino acids. Trimming pared 0 bases from V and 2 bases from J, leaving 14 bases between.

Notes on this clonotype: It may be a read error: a sequence one base away is much more abundant. This chain joins TRBV12-3 or TRBV12-4 and TRBJ2-5; TRBD1 agrees at 7 bases. The CDR3 totals 13 residues. The CDR3: CGSRRGQQETQYF. CDR3 bases: TGTGGCAGCAGACGGGGACAGCAAGAGACCCAGTACTTC.

The chain is built from TRBV5-1 and TRBJ2-7; 14 nucleotides agree with TRBD2. The CDR3 is 17 residues long. CDR1 and CDR2 (germline): SGHRS, YFSETQ. Trimming at V came to 2 bases and at J to 2 bases, leaving 6 bases not matched to a gene. In nucleotides, the CDR3 is TGCGCCAGCAGCTTAGGGACTAGCGGGAGACTGACCTACGAGCAGTACTTC. This sequence encodes CASSLGTSGRLTYEQYF.

The chain joins TRBV18 to TRBJ2-1; TRBD2 might be the D (5 bases). Trimming took 2 bases from V and 8 from J, leaving 16 bases between them. The germline V gene encodes CDR1 KGHSH and CDR2 LQKENI. This CDR3 has 15 residues. CDR3 DNA: TGTGCCAGCTCACCAGGCGGTCCTGTCGGGGATGAGCAGTTCTTC. The encoded protein is CASSPGGPVGDEQFF.

In its sample, this clonotype was seen a few times. The CDR3 nucleotides are TGTGCCAGCGTAGACTTGGGGGGGGCGCAGGGATACTATGGCTACACCTTC. This encodes CASVDLGGAQGYYGYTF. V usage is TRBV12-3 or TRBV12-4 and J usage is TRBJ1-2; a weak D match, TRBD1 (6 bases). Trimming stripped 8 bases from V and 3 bases from J, with 25 bases between. The CDR3 loop spans 17 amino acids.

The chain uses TRBV30 and TRBJ1-2; D remains unclear. Germline V gene lookup returns CDR1 GTSNPN and CDR2 SVGIG (reference sequence). Trimming took 1 base from V and 8 from J, leaving 14 bases between them. This CDR3 comprises 13 residues. The CDR3 DNA reads as TGTGCCTGGAGTGCCGAGTCCCTGGGGGGCTACACCTTC. This sequence encodes CAWSAESLGGYTF.

This clonotype was counted a few times. The chain recombines TRBV3-1 with TRBJ2-7, with no clear D. The germline CDR1 and CDR2 sequences are LGHDT and YNNKEL (reference sequence). The V gene lost 0 bases and the J gene lost 3 bases, with 9 bases spanning the gap. The CDR3 has 14 residues. The CDR3 region has the DNA TGTGCCAGCAGCCAAGAAAGGATTAACTACGAGCAGTACTTC. The encoded protein is CASSQERINYEQYF.

This chain connects TRBV2 to TRBJ1-5, with unresolved D. Trimming left V 4 bases short and J 5 bases short, with 12 bases between. Germline assignment: CDR1 SNHLY and CDR2 FYNNEI. The CDR3 runs to 14 residues. Written as DNA, the CDR3 is TGTGCCAGCAGTGGGTGGGTCAGTGATCAGCCCCAGCATTTT. Amino acids: CASSGWVSDQPQHF.

V gene TRBV19 combines with J gene TRBJ2-3; tentative D call: TRBD1 (6 bases). Trimming cost V 9 bases and J 6 bases, with 19 bases left between them. Germline lookup yields CDR1 LNHDA and CDR2 SQIVND (reference sequence). The CDR3 runs 14 residues. CDR3 protein: CASTTATGSDTQYF. CDR3 in DNA: TGTGCCAGCACAACCGCAACAGGGTCCGATACGCAGTATTTT.

The chain couples TRBV24-1 to TRBJ1-1; TRBD1 might be the D (6 bases). V was trimmed by 5 bases and J by 4 bases, leaving 16 bases between them. The CDR3 loop spans 15 amino acids. Germline assignment: CDR1 KGHDR and CDR2 SFDVKD. This chain's CDR3 is CATSAGGGASTEAFF. The CDR3 DNA is TGTGCCACCAGTGCCGGGGGGGGCGCGAGCACTGAAGCTTTCTTT.

The V and J genes are TRBV28 and TRBJ2-7; 9 bases agree with TRBD2. V shed 5 bases and J 0 bases; nucleotides not matched to a gene: 11. CDR1 is MDHEN and CDR2 is SYDVKM in the germline V gene. This CDR3 is built from 17 residues. CDR3 protein: CASSPAFLAGFSYEQYF. The DNA for the CDR3 is TGTGCCAGCAGTCCGGCCTTTCTAGCGGGATTCTCCTACGAGCAGTACTTC.

This clonotype was counted a few times. The V call is TRBV5-6, the J call TRBJ2-1; possible D gene TRBD2, 6 bases. Germline CDR1 reads SGHDT; CDR2 reads YYEEEE. The CDR3 is 17 amino acids. Trimming left V 0 bases short and J 0 bases short, with 13 bases between. The DNA for the CDR3 is TGTGCCAGCAGCTTGGGAGGTAGCGGTCTCTCCTACAATGAGCAGTTCTTC. Translating gives CASSLGGSGLSYNEQFF. Full variable domain (outside the CDR3, taken from reference TRBV5-6 and TRBJ2-1): DAGVTQSPTHLIKTRGQQVTLRCSPKSGHDTVSWYQQALGQGPQFIFQYYEEEERQRGNFPDRFSGHQFPNYSSELNVNALLLGDSALYLCASSLGGSGLSYNEQFFGPGTRLTVL.

The chain couples TRBV3-1 to TRBJ1-6; D ambiguous. Germline values: CDR1 LGHDT, CDR2 YNNKEL (reference sequence). The CDR3 spans 17 residues. V lost 0 bases and J lost 5, with 14 bases in between. In DNA form, the CDR3 reads TGTGCCAGCAGCCAAGAAATGGTGTGGACGGATAATTCACCCCTCCACTTT. It codes for CASSQEMVWTDNSPLHF.

In regard to this clonotype: One end of the junction does not line up with germline, which may come from a read error. V and J are TRBV5-6 and TRBJ1-1; no definite D call. Germline CDR1 reads SGHDT; CDR2 reads YYEEEE. The CDR3 extends over 12 amino acids. The CDR3 coding sequence is TGTGCCAGCGGCTTGGTAGGCAGTGAAGCTTTCTTT. Residues: CASGLVGSEAFF.

This clonotype was detected a few times. J is TRBJ2-7 and V is TRBV12-3 or TRBV12-4; TRBD1 matches 7 bases. This CDR3 is 14 amino acids long. V was pared by 3 bases and J by 5 bases, with 7 bases of the junction left unmatched. The CDR3 DNA reads as TGTGCCAGCAGTTTTGGTACAGGGACAGACGAGCAGTACTTC. Translation: CASSFGTGTDEQYF.

The chain recombines TRBV30 with TRBJ1-5; D perhaps matches TRBD1 (5 bases). The CDR3 has 13 amino acids. V lost 6 bases to trimming and J lost 3 bases, with 12 bases between them. The germline gives CDR1 GTSNPN, CDR2 SVGIG (reference sequence). The CDR3 spells CACWGGYNQPQHF. The CDR3 nucleotides read TGTGCCTGCTGGGGGGGATACAATCAGCCCCAGCATTTT.

This clonotype was picked up a small number of times. The chain recombines TRBV6-5 with TRBJ2-2; D remains ambiguous. V was shortened by 6 bases and J by 3 bases, with 14 bases between the two germline ends. The germline V gene encodes CDR1 MNHEY and CDR2 SVGAGI. The CDR3 runs 15 residues. DNA of the CDR3: TGTGCCAGCAGGGTAGGACGTTTGGACACCGGGGAGCTGTTTTTT. It codes for CASRVGRLDTGELFF.

Comments on this clonotype: The junction departs from germline at one end; a sequencing error may be responsible. The gene calls are TRBV27 and TRBJ2-7; the match to TRBD1 covers 7 bases. Germline CDR1 and CDR2: MNHEY and SMNVEV (reference sequence). The CDR3 is 13 amino acids. The CDR3 loop reads CASSFRGGGERYF. Here the CDR3 DNA reads TGTGCCAGCAGTTTCCGAGGGGGCGGCGAGCGGTACTTC.

The V call is TRBV5-4, the J call TRBJ1-1; D unclear. The CDR3 contains 16 residues. Germline-derived CDR1 and CDR2 are SGHNT and YYREEE (reference sequence). The V end was cut by 4 bases, the J end by 3 bases, with 19 bases between. The CDR3 nucleotides are TGTGCCAGCAGCAGAAGCCCGGAAATGGAGGACACTGAAGCTTTCTTT. Amino acids: CASSRSPEMEDTEAFF.